The present T cell receptor beta chain was sequenced within a study of CD8+CD57+ T cells in acquired aplastic anemia (dated by TCRdb to between 2017 and 2018). About the full investigation: DNA extracted from sorted CD4+ and CD8+ cells had a mean of around 3.3 ug, with a range of roughly 0.2 to 27.4 ug. CD8+CD57+ expansion was defined as frequency above the mean frequency observed in healthy subjects.

For CDR1 and CDR2, the germline V gene lists SGHRS and YFSETQ. From the cysteine up to the phenylalanine, the CDR3 has a length of 14 residues. The DNA shown is the 42-base CDR3, in frame from base 1. Deletion took 0 bases off V and 7 bases off J, with a span of 12 bases between the germline ends. Of note for this clonotype: It lacks a known antigen. This may stem from a read error, because a much larger clone lies one nucleotide away.

Patients chosen for sequencing had shown expansion of CD8+CD57+ cells by flow cytometry. Every patient had severe acquired aplastic anemia, diagnosed using the International Study of Aplastic Anemia and Agranulocytosis and Camitta criteria. No patient had received any therapy when blood was sampled. In the study, sorted CD4+ and CD8+ blood T cells from patients with severe aplastic anemia and from healthy subjects underwent deep sequencing of TCR repertoires. Patients were enrolled in the USA under clinicaltrials.gov protocols 00001620, 01623167, 00001397, 00071045, 00081523 and 00961064. Ficoll-Paque density gradient centrifugation was used to isolate peripheral blood mononuclear cells. Before DNA extraction, CD4+ and CD8+ T cells were sorted by FACS or by magnetic beads. Findings and caveats that apply to the study as a whole: Around 27 CD8+ CDR3 sequences were found in both patients and controls but appeared to be highly expressed in patients and within the immunodominant clones of the patients. CD8+ Simpson's diversity did not differ significantly between patients and healthy controls (P=0.060).

Genomic DNA was used as template for profiling of TCR beta VDJ combinations and CDR3 sequences. An Illumina HiSeq 2000 was the platform used for TCR repertoire sequencing. On the authors' methods: Repertoires were assessed using TRBV/TRBJ rearrangement plots, CDR3 size and DJ length profiles, and Simpson's diversity index. The immunodominant clone was defined as the most abundant DNA sequence in deep sequencing data. CDR3 amino acid sequences were screened for sharing across subjects and compared with published repertoires and the VDJdb database. TCRdb reran the public reads through fastp at Q25 and MiXCR, keeping productive beta chains. Duplicate CDR3 protein sequences are folded into a single record with the most common DNA and genes. The authors' filters were not applied to this entry. The sample table lists 270,000 or so distinct CDR3 sequences, 65% to 90% of them with a count of one. The top ten clones comprise approximately 40% of the sample.

The TCR comes from a human donor with aplastic anemia. Sequenced material: sorted CD4+, CD8+, or CD8+CD57+ T cells (not recorded which) from PBMCs. Here the chain combines TRBV5-1 and TRBJ2-3; a confident D gene designation cannot be given. The CDR3 here reads CASSLEFYRNTQYF. Read as DNA, the sequence is TGCGCCAGCAGCTTGGAATTCTACCGGAATACGCAGTATTTT.